The T cell receptor (beta chain) under discussion was sequenced for a study of blood T cells in healthy people across ages. The CDR3 has 15 amino acids. The V gene's germline CDR1 is SGHDT and CDR2 YYEEEE. Then a second PCR, running about 6 to 11 cycles, was carried out with a sample-barcoded 5' primer and a J-beta primer mix. TCRdb analysed the 5' RACE reads with MiXCR anew, one entry per CDR3 protein. The table shows approximately 490,000 distinct CDR3 sequences, with 20% to 30% occurring only once. These data were also filed under a second study, of T cells of mothers and their children. In that study: Sequencing got over 9.5 million TCR beta CDR3 reads from each mother and some 3 million from each child.

The TCR comes from a boy aged 5-17 years in good health. This chain joins TRBV5-6 and TRBJ2-5; D not certain. The last part of the DNA fits TRBJ2-7 better; the J call may be wrong. Sample: blood. The CDR3 DNA reads as TGTGCCAGCAGCTTAAAAGGGCGAAGCTCCTACGAGCAGTACTTC. This encodes CASSLKGRSSYEQYF.